This TCR beta chain originates from a study of cytomegalovirus exposure and HLA in healthy donors. This clone showed up just a few times. 13 Jbeta primers and 60 Vbeta primers were used for the PCR. Produced via immunoSEQ multiplex PCR; TCRdb's table is partial and in-frame only. The sample records about 92,000 clones, roughly 71% being singletons. At collection, donors were nominally healthy, but unrecorded immune exposures were probable. V gave up 6 bases and J gave up 7 bases; unmatched junction bases: 6. Germline assignment: CDR1 MNHNY and CDR2 SVGAGI (reference sequence). This CDR3 has 15 amino acids.

The V gene is TRBV6-6, the J gene TRBJ2-7, with TRBD2 matching 16 bases. This receptor was identified in a woman younger than 30 in good health and CMV-seropositive. The sequencing sample was made of PBMCs. CDR3 in DNA: TGTGCCAGCAGGGGGACTAGCGGGAGGGCCTGGGAGCAGTACTTC. This translates into CASRGTSGRAWEQYF.